Listed here are 9 T cell receptor beta chains from one sample, sequenced in a study of human T cells and chemical hapten exposure. Time point defined: pre-sensitization, week 0. The sample's treatment: therapeutic diphenylcyclopropenone sensitization with weekly scalp DPC. MiXCR, applied by TCRdb to the RACE reads, yields one record per CDR3 protein. The repertoire holds about 93,000 distinct CDR3 sequences, with 8.5% to 9% as singletons. Source: whole blood, taken in connection with sensitization to the hapten diphenylcyclopropenone (DPC). Receptors originate from a man in his forties or fifties with alopecia areata. Some clones in this sample may be carry-over from other donors' samples.

This clonotype was detected a few times. The rearrangement uses TRBV2 and TRBJ1-5; D not resolved. V was clipped by 3 bases and J by 0 bases, with 9 bases between them. Germline V gives CDR1 SNHLY, CDR2 FYNNEI. This CDR3 is 15 amino acids long. Written as DNA, the CDR3 is TGTGCCAGCAGTGATGACGGTTCTAGCAATCAGCCCCAGCATTTT. This sequence encodes CASSDDGSSNQPQHF.

This clonotype was counted between two and nine times. The chain has TRBV4-3 and TRBJ2-1; unclear D gene. Germline lookup yields CDR1 LGHNA and CDR2 YSLEER. The CDR3 loop spans 13 amino acids. V was trimmed by 0 bases and J by 7 bases, leaving 7 bases between them. The chain's CDR3 is CASSQDNSNEQFF. DNA for the CDR3: TGCGCCAGCAGCCAAGATAATTCGAATGAGCAGTTCTTC.

This chain uses TRBV27 with TRBJ2-2; 9 bases agree with TRBD2. Germline CDR1 and CDR2: MNHEY and SMNVEV (reference sequence). The CDR3 loop spans 19 amino acids. V shed 3 bases, J shed 0 bases, and the junction held 11 bases outside the gene matches. The CDR3 nucleotides are TGTGCCAGCAGTTTCAGGGCGACTAGCGGTAGGACGAACACCGGGGAGCTGTTTTTT. It yields the protein CASSFRATSGRTNTGELFF.

Ten or more counts support this clonotype. This chain links TRBV30 with TRBJ1-1; D not resolved. The germline gives CDR1 GTSNPN, CDR2 SVGIG (reference sequence). The CDR3 is made up of 14 amino acids. V gave up 3 bases and J gave up 6 bases, with 17 bases separating them. The CDR3 loop is CAWSKDLGDPEAFF. The CDR3 DNA follows: TGTGCCTGGAGCAAGGATTTGGGAGACCCTGAAGCTTTCTTT.

This clonotype was observed at least ten times. This chain joins TRBV2 and TRBJ1-5; tentatively, D is TRBD1 (5 bases). CDR1 is SNHLY and CDR2 is FYNNEI in the germline V gene. The V end lost 7 bases, the J end lost 4 bases, and 11 bases lay between the germline ends. The CDR3 is 13 amino acids. The CDR3 nucleotides read TGTGCCAGCACTAAAGGGGCTAATCAGCCCCAGCATTTT. It specifies CASTKGANQPQHF.

This clonotype appeared many times. The rearrangement joins TRBV7-2 to TRBJ1-6; D is unclear. Germline V gene lookup returns CDR1 SGHTA and CDR2 FQGNSA. The CDR3 is made up of 13 amino acids. Trimming left V 1 base short and J 8 bases short, with 6 bases between. The CDR3 DNA is TGTGCCAGCAGCTTAGGGGCTGATTCACCCCTCCACTTT. Its translation: CASSLGADSPLHF.

The genes are TRBV14 and TRBJ2-3; no reliable D call. Deletions cut 0 bases from V and 2 bases from J, with 15 bases between. The CDR3 sequence is 17 residues long. Germline assignment: CDR1 SGHDN and CDR2 FVKESK. The chain's CDR3 is CASSQDLVGSYTDTQYF. The DNA of the CDR3 is TGTGCCAGCAGCCAAGATCTTGTCGGCAGCTACACAGATACGCAGTATTTT.

This clonotype was counted between two and nine times. V gene TRBV12-3 or TRBV12-4 combines with J gene TRBJ2-1, with 8 bases lining up with TRBD2. V was pared by 0 bases and J by 8 bases, with 9 bases of the junction left unmatched. This CDR3 contains 16 residues. DNA for the CDR3: TGTGCCAGCAGTTTAGCGCTTAGCGGGGTTATAGATGAGCAGTTCTTC. Its protein product is CASSLALSGVIDEQFF.

This clonotype has just a few counts. This chain joins TRBV6-1 and TRBJ2-7, with D possibly TRBD2 on 6 matching bases. Germline V lookup: CDR1 MNHNS, CDR2 SASEGT. The CDR3 sequence is 13 residues long. Deletions cut 5 bases from V and 0 bases from J, with 8 bases between. The chain's CDR3 is CASSTSYSYEQYF. For the CDR3, the DNA is TGTGCCAGCAGTACTAGCTACTCCTACGAGCAGTACTTC.